This T cell receptor (beta chain) emerged from a study of T cells in Graves' hyperthyroidism and ophthalmopathy. The study, taken as a whole, reports: Most thyroid clonotypes expanded above 0.001 were also detected in blood.

CDR1 and CDR2 from the germline V gene are DFQATT and SNEGSKA (reference sequence). V was pared by 5 bases and J by 7 bases, with 15 bases between. This CDR3 is 14 amino acids long. Regions amplified from RNA transcripts were the TCR beta CDR3 regions. The HTBI primer set drove a first-round RT-PCR of the TCR CDR3. TCRdb reprocessed the multiplex PCR reads with MiXCR, giving one entry per CDR3 protein. The sample contains 500,000 to 600,000 distinct CDR3 sequences, roughly 46% of which appear only once. Uncontrolled infections, other autoimmune diseases, pregnancy or lactation led to exclusion of patients. With regard to this clonotype: Its target is unknown.

The chain recombines TRBV20-1 with TRBJ1-6, with D possibly being TRBD1 (6 bases). The specimen was peripheral blood or thyroid tissue (not recorded which). This clonotype was obtained from an adult woman with Graves' disease, either hyperthyroidism or ophthalmopathy (not recorded which). Here the CDR3 reads CSAALGQKNSPLHF. CDR3 coding DNA: TGCAGTGCTGCCCTTGGACAGAAGAATTCACCCCTCCACTTT.